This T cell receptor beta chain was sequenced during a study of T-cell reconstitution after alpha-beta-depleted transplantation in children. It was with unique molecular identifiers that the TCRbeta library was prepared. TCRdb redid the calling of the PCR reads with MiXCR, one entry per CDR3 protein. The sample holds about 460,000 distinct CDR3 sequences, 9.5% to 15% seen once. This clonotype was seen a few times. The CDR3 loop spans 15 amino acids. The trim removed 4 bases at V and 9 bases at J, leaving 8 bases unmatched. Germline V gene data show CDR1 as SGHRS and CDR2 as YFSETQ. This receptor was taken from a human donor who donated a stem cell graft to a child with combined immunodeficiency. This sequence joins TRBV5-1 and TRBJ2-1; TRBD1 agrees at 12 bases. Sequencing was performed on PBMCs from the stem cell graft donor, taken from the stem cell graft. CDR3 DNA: TGCGCCAGCAGCGGTGCGGGACAGGGGGCTAGTGAGCAGTTCTTC. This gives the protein CASSGAGQGASEQFF.